One sample yielded the 21 T cell receptor beta chains listed below, sequenced in a study of cytomegalovirus exposure and HLA in healthy donors. Profiling relied on immunoSEQ multiplex PCR, and the TCRdb table lists in-frame clones only, not all of them. Here the sample spans around 34,000 clones, over 85% being singletons. The specimen was PBMCs. These receptors all come from a man aged 18 to 29 in good health and CMV-seronegative.

J is TRBJ1-2 and V is TRBV5-6; a weak D match, TRBD1 (5 bases). CDR3 size: 14 residues. Trimming pared 6 bases from V and 6 bases from J, leaving 18 bases between. Germline-derived CDR1 and CDR2 are SGHDT and YYEEEE. CDR3 in amino acids: CASKAPGGTDGYTF. The CDR3 nucleotides read TGTGCCAGCAAGGCCCCGGGAGGGACGGATGGCTACACCTTC.

The rearrangement uses TRBV15 and TRBJ2-5, with 7 bases that match TRBD2. In germline, CDR1 is LNHNV, CDR2 YYDKDF (reference sequence). The CDR3 is 15 amino acids. Trimming took 2 bases from V and 4 from J; bases not matched to a gene: 7. CDR3 nucleotide sequence: TGTGCCACCAGCAGACCACTTAGCGGGCCAGAGACCCAGTACTTC. This translates into CATSRPLSGPETQYF. Full variable domain (missing parts from reference TRBV15 and TRBJ2-5): DAMVIQNPRYQVTQFGKPVTLSCSQTLNHNVMYWYQQKSSQAPKLLFHYYDKDFNNEADTPDNFQSRRPNTSFCFLDIRSPGLGDTAMYLCATSRPLSGPETQYFGPGTRLLVL.

This sequence joins TRBV29-1 and TRBJ1-4, with D maybe TRBD1 (6 bases). Germline V gene data show CDR1 as SQVTM and CDR2 as ANQGSEA. V shed 4 bases and J shed 0 bases, with 9 bases lying between them. CDR3 size: 14 residues. Written as DNA, the CDR3 is TGCAGCGTTGGGACAGACGCAACTAATGAAAAACTGTTTTTT. Translating it yields CSVGTDATNEKLFF.

CDR3 amino acids: CASSQGGQILEAFF. The DNA of the CDR3 is TGCGCCAGCAGCCAGGGGGGACAGATCCTTGAAGCTTTCTTT. The chain couples TRBV4-1 to TRBJ1-1; 7 bases match TRBD1. The V gene's germline CDR1 is MGHRA and CDR2 YSYEKL. This CDR3 is 14 amino acids long. V lost 3 bases and J lost 7; bases outside the gene matches: 8.

The J gene is TRBJ2-1, the V gene TRBV2, with TRBD2 matching 9 bases. J gave up 7 bases and V 6 bases, and 7 bases lay outside the gene matches. CDR3 length: 14 residues. Per germline, CDR1 SNHLY and CDR2 FYNNEI. CDR3 loop: CASRALAGENEQFF. For the CDR3, the DNA is TGTGCCAGCAGGGCACTAGCGGGTGAGAATGAGCAGTTCTTC.

Worth noting for this clone: It may be a read error: a sequence one base away is much more abundant. V usage is TRBV27 and J usage is TRBJ2-7; tentative D call: TRBD1 (6 bases). The germline V gene has CDR1 MNHEY and CDR2 SMNVEV (reference sequence). V shed 6 bases and J shed 3 bases, with 9 bases lying between them. The CDR3 extends over 12 amino acids. The CDR3 DNA reads as TGTGCCAGCAGCCAAGGGGGCTACGAGCAGTACTTC. It translates to CASSQGGYEQYF.

The rearrangement links TRBV4-2 to TRBJ2-5, with 11 bases lining up with TRBD2. Trimming cost V 4 bases and J 1 base; bases outside gene matches: 2. Germline lookup yields CDR1 LGHNA and CDR2 YNFKEQ. The CDR3 has 15 residues. CDR3 in amino acids: CASSRTSGGQETQYF. Written as DNA, the CDR3 is TGTGCCAGCAGCCGAACTAGCGGGGGCCAAGAGACCCAGTACTTC.

The chain has TRBV7-8 and TRBJ2-7; TRBD1 aligns across 8 bases. V dropped 6 bases and J dropped 7; count of bases not matched to a gene: 14. From germline, CDR1 is SGHVS and CDR2 FQNEAQ. The CDR3 spans 15 residues. The chain's CDR3 is CASSLIGDRYWEQYF. The CDR3 DNA reads TGTGCCAGCAGTCTAATAGGGGACAGGTACTGGGAGCAGTACTTC.

This clone was detected once. This chain uses TRBV10-2 with TRBJ2-7, with TRBD1 as a possible D gene (7 bases). The CDR3 length is 16 residues. CDR1 WSHSY and CDR2 SAAADI come from the germline V gene. V was trimmed by 2 bases and J by 4 bases, leaving 18 bases between them. The CDR3 nucleotides read TGCGCCAGCAGTGAGCAGGGGGGAAGGGGATCGTACGAGCAGTACTTC. Translated, it gives CASSEQGGRGSYEQYF.

The CDR3 DNA sequence: TGCAGCGTTGAATCTGGGACAGGGACAGATACGCAGTATTTT. This translates into CSVESGTGTDTQYF. The chain couples TRBV29-1 to TRBJ2-3; the match to TRBD1 covers 9 bases. CDR3 length: 14 amino acids. Germline CDR1 SQVTM, CDR2 ANQGSEA. V lost 2 bases and J lost 3; bases outside the gene matches: 3.

As for this clone: The junction and the germline gene differ at one end; a read error may be behind it. J is TRBJ2-3 and V is TRBV2, with a possible D match to TRBD1 (5 bases). Germline assignment: CDR1 SNHLY and CDR2 FYNNEI. The CDR3 loop spans 11 amino acids. CDR3 sequence reads: CASSDSRGPGF. Written as DNA, the CDR3 is TGTGCCAGCAGTGACAGTAGGGGCCCGGGTTTT. The whole variable domain, filled in from reference TRBV2 and TRBJ2-3, reads EPEVTQTPSHQVTQMGQEVILRCVPISNHLYFYWYRQILGQKVEFLVSFYNNEISEKSEIFDDQFSVERPDGSNFTLKIRSTKLEDSAMYFCASSDSRGPGFGPGTRLTVL.

This clone was picked up one time. This chain connects TRBV5-6 to TRBJ1-1, with D unclear. From germline, CDR1 is SGHDT and CDR2 YYEEEE. Trimming left V 6 bases short and J 7 bases short, with 13 bases between. The CDR3 totals 12 residues. In nucleotides, the CDR3 is TGTGCCAGCACCTTATACCGGGATGAAGCTTTCTTT. This encodes CASTLYRDEAFF.

The rearrangement uses TRBV18 and TRBJ2-7, with TRBD1 identical over 7 bases. The V gene's germline CDR1 is KGHSH and CDR2 LQKENI. This CDR3 has 13 amino acids. The V gene end was trimmed by 3 bases and the J gene end by 4 bases; junction bases not matched to a gene: 3. CDR3 DNA: TGTGCCAGCTCACCGGGACAGCAATACGAGCAGTACTTC. Translating gives CASSPGQQYEQYF.

The sample holds one count of this clone. The CDR3 loop reads CAWSRSADTQYF. In nucleotides, the CDR3 is TGTGCCTGGTCCCGTAGCGCAGATACGCAGTATTTT. The V call is TRBV30, the J call TRBJ2-3; D is possibly TRBD2 (5 bases). The CDR3 has 12 residues. Per the germline V gene, CDR1 is GTSNPN and CDR2 is SVGIG (reference sequence). V was pared by 5 bases and J by 4 bases, with 10 bases between.

CDR3 protein: CASSLALFQGSSYEQYF. CDR3 DNA: TGCGCCAGCAGCTTGGCACTTTTTCAGGGGAGCTCCTACGAGCAGTACTTC. The rearrangement links TRBV5-1 to TRBJ2-7, with TRBD1 as a possible D gene (6 bases). V lost 0 bases, J lost 0 bases, and 16 bases lay in between. Germline V gives CDR1 SGHRS, CDR2 YFSETQ. This CDR3 is 17 amino acids long.

This chain uses TRBV19 with TRBJ2-7; 8 nucleotides align to TRBD2. Trimming removed 6 bases from V and 6 bases from J; junction bases left unmatched: 13. CDR1 and CDR2 (germline): LNHDA, SQIVND (reference sequence). The CDR3 totals 15 residues. In DNA, the CDR3 is TGTGCCAGTAGAGAGGCAAGGGGGACTAGGAGCGAGCAGTACTTC. Translated: CASREARGTRSEQYF.

The table lists this clone with a count of one. V gene TRBV27 combines with J gene TRBJ2-7, with D uncertain. Trimming shortened V by 5 bases and J by 0 bases, and 8 bases separated the two germline ends. The CDR3 has 13 amino acids. From germline, CDR1 is MNHEY and CDR2 SMNVEV (reference sequence). CDR3 region: CASSPPGSYEQYF. The CDR3 bases are TGTGCCAGCAGTCCCCCGGGCTCCTACGAGCAGTACTTC.

The chain employs TRBV7-9 and TRBJ2-7; TRBD2 matches 7 bases. V was pared by 1 base and J by 0 bases, with 6 bases of the junction left unmatched. CDR1 and CDR2 (germline): SEHNR, FQNEAQ (reference sequence). CDR3 size: 16 residues. CDR3 in amino acids: CASSLGIGGSSYEQYF. The CDR3 bases are TGTGCCAGCAGCTTAGGGATCGGGGGGAGCTCCTACGAGCAGTACTTC.

The chain is built from TRBV14 and TRBJ2-6; a possible D gene is TRBD1 (5 bases). This CDR3 comprises 15 residues. Germline loops: CDR1 SGHDN, CDR2 FVKESK. V lost 4 bases, J lost 2 bases, and 9 bases lay in between. CDR3 sequence reads: CASSPQGAGANVLTF. CDR3 nucleotides: TGTGCCAGCAGCCCTCAAGGGGCTGGGGCCAACGTCCTGACTTTC.

The V gene is TRBV29-1, the J gene TRBJ2-3; 10 bases align to TRBD2. CDR3 length: 16 amino acids. With V trimmed by 1 base and J by 7 bases, 11 bases remained unmatched. CDR1 SQVTM and CDR2 ANQGSEA come from the germline V gene. CDR3 sequence reads: CSVEGVAGGLQNTQYF. CDR3 DNA sequence: TGCAGCGTTGAAGGGGTAGCGGGAGGCCTACAAAATACGCAGTATTTT.

The J gene is TRBJ1-2, the V gene TRBV6-1; D gene ambiguous. Deletions cut 3 bases from V and 7 bases from J, with 18 bases between. Germline loops: CDR1 MNHNS, CDR2 SASEGT. The CDR3 loop spans 15 amino acids. The CDR3 loop is CASSDRLEGAGGYTF. The CDR3, as DNA: TGTGCCAGCAGTGATCGACTGGAGGGAGCTGGTGGCTACACCTTC.